The following is a TCR beta chain sequence with its context. These data belong to a study of blood T cell repertoires in COVID-19. Study at large: The analysed material was cDNA or gDNA that came from T cells, B-cell-depleted T cells, or PBMCs.

Per the original data handling: Researchers report that nucleated cell counts were estimated from reference gene primer amplification. Using immunoSEQ multiplex PCR, the repertoire was profiled, and TCRdb retains in-frame clones only, with some absent. D and trimming were read from the DNA, whereas the V and J calls and clone size are those reported in that table. This table holds some 320,000 clones, 65% to 90% found once. Germline V gene sequence: CDR1 SGDLS, CDR2 YYNGEE. The germline V and J ends were trimmed by 6 bases and 3 bases, with 21 bases remaining between them. This CDR3 comprises 16 residues.

Source material: peripheral blood. The sequence was obtained from a human donor in a cohort sampled during active COVID-19. The genes are TRBV9 and TRBJ1-1; tentatively, D is TRBD1 (5 bases). The DNA of the CDR3 is TGTGCCAGCACCCTGGTGGGCAGGGCGACGTACACTGAAGCTTTCTTT. Translated: CASTLVGRATYTEAFF.